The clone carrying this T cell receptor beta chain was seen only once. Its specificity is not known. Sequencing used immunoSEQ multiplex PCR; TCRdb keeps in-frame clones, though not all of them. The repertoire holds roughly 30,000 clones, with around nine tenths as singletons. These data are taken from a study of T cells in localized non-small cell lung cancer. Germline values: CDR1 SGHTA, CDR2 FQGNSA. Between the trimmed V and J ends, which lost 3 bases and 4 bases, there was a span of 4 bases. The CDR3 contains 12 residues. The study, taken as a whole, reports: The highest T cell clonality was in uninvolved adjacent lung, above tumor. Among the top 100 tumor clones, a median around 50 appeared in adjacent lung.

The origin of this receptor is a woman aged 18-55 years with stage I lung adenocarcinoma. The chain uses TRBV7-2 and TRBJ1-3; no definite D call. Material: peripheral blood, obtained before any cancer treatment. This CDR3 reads CASSLQGNTIYF. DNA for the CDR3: TGTGCCAGCAGCTTGCAGGGAAACACCATATATTTT.